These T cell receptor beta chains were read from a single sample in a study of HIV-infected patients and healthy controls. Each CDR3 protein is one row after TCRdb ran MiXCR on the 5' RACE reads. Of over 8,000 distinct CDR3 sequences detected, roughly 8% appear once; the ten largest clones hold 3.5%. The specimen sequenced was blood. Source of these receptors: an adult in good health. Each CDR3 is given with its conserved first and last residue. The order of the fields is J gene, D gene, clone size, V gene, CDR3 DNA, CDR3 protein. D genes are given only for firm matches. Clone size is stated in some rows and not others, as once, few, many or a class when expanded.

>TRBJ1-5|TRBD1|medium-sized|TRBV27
TGTGCCAGCGCTAACCAGGGGGCAGGCAATCAGCCCCAGCATTTT
CASANQGAGNQPQHF
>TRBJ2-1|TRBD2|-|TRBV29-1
TGCAGCGTGAAGCGGGGGGGCGCCTACAATGAGCAGTTCTTC
CSVKRGGAYNEQFF
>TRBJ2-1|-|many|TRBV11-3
TGTGCCAGCAGCTTAGGCTCGCGGTTCCCATACTCCTACAATGAGCAGTTCTTC
CASSLGSRFPYSYNEQFF
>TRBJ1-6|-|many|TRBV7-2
TGTGCCAGCAGCCAGGGTTTGAGGGGAAGATCACCCCTCCACTTT
CASSQGLRGRSPLHF
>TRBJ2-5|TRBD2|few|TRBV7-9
TGTGCCAGCAGCTTAACTAGCGGGGGGCCGAGCCAGTACTTC
CASSLTSGGPSQYF
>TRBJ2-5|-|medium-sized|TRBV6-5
TGTGCCAGCAGTCCCGGGACGAGGCAACAAGAGACCCAGTACTTC
CASSPGTRQQETQYF
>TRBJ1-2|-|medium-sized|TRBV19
TGTGCCAGTAGTAGGTCGGGGGGGCCGAACTATGGCTACACCTTC
CASSRSGGPNYGYTF
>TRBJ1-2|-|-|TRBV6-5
TGTGCCAGCCGATACAGGGATTCCGGCTACACCTTC
CASRYRDSGYTF
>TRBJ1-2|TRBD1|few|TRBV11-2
TGTGCCAGCAGCCCGAGAACCGGGACAGGGTATGGCTACACCTTC
CASSPRTGTGYGYTF
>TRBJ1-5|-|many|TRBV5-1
TGCGCCAGCAGCTTGGGAGGGACCACCAATCAGCCCCAGCATTTT
CASSLGGTTNQPQHF
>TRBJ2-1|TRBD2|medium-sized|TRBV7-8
TGTGCCAGCAGCTTAGTGGCGGGGGGGCTGTATTACAATGAGCAGTTCTTC
CASSLVAGGLYYNEQFF
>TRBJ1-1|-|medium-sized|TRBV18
TGTGCCAGCTCACAAACGGGTTCTGTTTCGGGGAACACTGAAGCTTTCTTT
CASSQTGSVSGNTEAFF
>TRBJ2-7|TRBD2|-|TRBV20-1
TGCAGTGCTCCTAGGACTAGCGGCTACGAGCAGTACTTC
CSAPRTSGYEQYF
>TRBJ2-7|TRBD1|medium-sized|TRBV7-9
TGTGCCAGCAGCTTGACAGGGACACCCTACGAGCAGTACTTC
CASSLTGTPYEQYF
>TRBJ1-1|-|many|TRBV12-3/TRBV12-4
TGTGCCAGCAGTTTCATAGGGGTGAACACTGAAGCTTTCTTT
CASSFIGVNTEAFF
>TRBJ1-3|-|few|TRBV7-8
TGTGCCAGCAGCGTGGGTATAACGGCTGGAAACACCATATATTTT
CASSVGITAGNTIYF
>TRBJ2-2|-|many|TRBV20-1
TGCAGTGCTAGGGCTCAGACGAACACCGGGGAGCTGTTTTTT
CSARAQTNTGELFF
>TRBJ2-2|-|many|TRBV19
TGTGCCAGTGGGGGTTGGGATAGGACGAACACCGGGGAGCTGTTTTTT
CASGGWDRTNTGELFF
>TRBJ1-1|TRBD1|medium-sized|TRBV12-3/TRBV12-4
TGTGCCAGCAGGCGACAGGGTAGCGGGGTCACTGAAGCTTTCTTT
CASRRQGSGVTEAFF
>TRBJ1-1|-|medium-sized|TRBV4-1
TGCGCCAGCAGCCCCTTATTACTGGGGACTGAAGCTTTCTTT
CASSPLLLGTEAFF
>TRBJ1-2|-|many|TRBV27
TGTGCCAGCAGTTTCCGGCAGGTTAACTATGGCTACACCTTC
CASSFRQVNYGYTF
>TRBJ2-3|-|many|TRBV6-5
TGTGCCACCTCGAGGGGGAATCTGAGCCCAGATACGCAGTATTTT
CATSRGNLSPDTQYF
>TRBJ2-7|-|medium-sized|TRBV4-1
TGCGCCAGCAGCCAAGGGGGGAACTCCTACGAGCAGTACTTC
CASSQGGNSYEQYF
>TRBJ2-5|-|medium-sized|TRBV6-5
TGTGCCAGCGGGAGGGAGACCCAGTACTTC
CASGRETQYF
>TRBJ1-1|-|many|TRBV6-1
TGTGCCAGCAGTGCCACAGTACGCGGGGGGTACACTGAAGCTTTCTTT
CASSATVRGGYTEAFF
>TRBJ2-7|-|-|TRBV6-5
TGTGCCAGCAGTCGACAGGCCGGGGGCTACGAGCAGTACTTC
CASSRQAGGYEQYF
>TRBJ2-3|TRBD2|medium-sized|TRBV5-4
TGTGCCAGCAGCGGGATAGCGGGCGAAGGCACAGATACGCAGTATTTT
CASSGIAGEGTDTQYF
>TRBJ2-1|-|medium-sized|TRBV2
TGTGCCAGCAGCGACGACAGCTTCTATGAGTTCTTC
CASSDDSFYEFF
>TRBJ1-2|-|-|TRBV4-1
TGCGCCAGCAGCCAAGGTCCGGGGAGCTATGGCTACACCTTC
CASSQGPGSYGYTF
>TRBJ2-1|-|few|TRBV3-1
TGTGTCAGCAGCCACTACAGGGACAATGAGCAGTTCTTC
CVSSHYRDNEQFF
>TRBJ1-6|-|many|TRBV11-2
TGTGCCAGCAGCCACGACCCGGGTCCCAATTCACCCCTCCACTTT
CASSHDPGPNSPLHF
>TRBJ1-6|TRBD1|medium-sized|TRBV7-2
TGTGCCAGCAGCTTGCGACAGGGGCGGTCACCCCTCCACTTT
CASSLRQGRSPLHF
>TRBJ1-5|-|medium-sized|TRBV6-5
TGTGCCAGCAGTTTCAATAATCAGGCGGATCAGCCCCAGCATTTT
CASSFNNQADQPQHF
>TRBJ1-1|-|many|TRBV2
TGTGCCAGCAGTGAACTGCGGGTGTATCGCGGGGGCTCAGGCACTGAAGCTTTCTTT
CASSELRVYRGGSGTEAFF
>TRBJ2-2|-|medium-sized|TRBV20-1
TGCAGTGCTAGCGGCAGGGTTACCGGGGAGCTGTTTTTT
CSASGRVTGELFF
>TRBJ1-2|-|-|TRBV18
TGTGCCAGCTCACCACGGACGGGACGACCTTCTAACTATGGCTACACCTTC
CASSPRTGRPSNYGYTF
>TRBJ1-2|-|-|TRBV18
TGTGCCAGCTCACCAAAACGGAACTATGGCTACACCTTC
CASSPKRNYGYTF
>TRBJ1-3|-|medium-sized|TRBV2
TGTGCCAGCAGCCTCGACAGGCCCAAGGGAGGAAACACCATATATTTT
CASSLDRPKGGNTIYF
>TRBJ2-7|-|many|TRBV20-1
TGCAGTGCTCAATTCCAGGGGTACGAGCAGTACTTC
CSAQFQGYEQYF
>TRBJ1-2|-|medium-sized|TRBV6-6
TGTGCCAGCAGGATAGGAGCACGAGGGGTGGGCTATGGCTACACCTTC
CASRIGARGVGYGYTF
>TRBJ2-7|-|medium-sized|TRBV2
TGTGCCAGCAGGAGGGACTTCAGTTTCTACGAGCAGTACTTC
CASRRDFSFYEQYF
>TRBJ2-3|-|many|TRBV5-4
TGTGCCAGCAGCTTGGACCAGGGCCGCACAGATACGCAGTATTTT
CASSLDQGRTDTQYF
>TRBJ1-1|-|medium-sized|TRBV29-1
TGCAGCGCCCGAGGACTGAACACTGAAGCTTTCTTT
CSARGLNTEAFF
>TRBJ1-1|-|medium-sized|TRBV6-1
TGTGCCAGCAGTGGTTGGGGGACTGAAGCTTTCTTT
CASSGWGTEAFF
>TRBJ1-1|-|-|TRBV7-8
TGTGCCAGCAGCTTAGTAGGTCGGGCGACTGAAGCTTTCTTT
CASSLVGRATEAFF